The rows below give T cell receptor beta chains drawn from one sample of a study of blood T cell repertoires in COVID-19. Assay used: immunoSEQ multiplex PCR; TCRdb lists only in-frame clones, some missing. This sample yields around 15,000 clones, of which approximately 80% are seen a single time; 26% belongs to the top ten. The sequenced material came from peripheral blood. Receptors were obtained from a woman between 65 and 79 years old with active COVID-19. Both conserved end residues are trimmed from each CDR3. Fields, in order: J gene, CDR3 length, clone size, V gene, D gene, CDR3 protein. A D gene is named only where the DNA matches it firmly. Size is stated for part of the rows, as once, few or many counts, or as a class when the clone is expanded.

>TRBJ2-2|14|NA|TRBV18|NA
ASSPERQLNTGELF
>TRBJ2-2|11|NA|TRBV3-1/TRBV3-2|NA
ASSLRGAGELF
>TRBJ2-2|13|NA|TRBV19|NA
ASSSTGAGTGELF
>TRBJ2-1|13|NA|TRBV28|TRBD2
ASSFSGRAVDEQF
>TRBJ1-1|11|NA|TRBV27|NA
ASSLAGVTEAF
>TRBJ2-1|14|NA|TRBV3-1/TRBV3-2|TRBD2
ASSQGVPAGIGEQF
>TRBJ2-5|12|medium-sized|TRBV14|NA
ASSQTQLQETQY
>TRBJ2-1|14|NA|TRBV3-1/TRBV3-2|NA
ASSLSTGREYNEQF
>TRBJ1-6|15|NA|TRBV27|TRBD1
ASSLGTGGSYNSPLH
>TRBJ1-2|14|NA|TRBV19|NA
ASSIRRGDPNYGYT
>TRBJ2-5|14|NA|TRBV27|TRBD2
ASSEGLAGLRETQY
>TRBJ1-2|9|once|TRBV30|NA
AWKSRDGYT
>TRBJ2-1|16|NA|TRBV2|TRBD2
ASSSPNLLAGAVLEQF
>TRBJ1-2|14|NA|TRBV6-1|NA
ASSELGKQARNGYT
>TRBJ1-4|19|NA|TRBV23-1|NA
ASSQSKTDTTHRATNEKLF
>TRBJ2-7|14|NA|TRBV7-8|TRBD2
ASSLDSSGAGLEQY
>TRBJ2-7|12|NA|TRBV15|NA
ATSRDLGGYEQY
>TRBJ1-6|14|NA|TRBV27|NA
ASFRLRDTLISDLH
>TRBJ2-1|13|NA|TRBV7-2|NA
ASSSDTSSYNEQF
>TRBJ1-4|13|NA|TRBV21-1|NA
ASSKEAGGDEKLF
>TRBJ2-7|13|few|TRBV24-1|TRBD1
ATSAHWGQSYEQY
>TRBJ2-4|14|NA|TRBV3-1/TRBV3-2|TRBD1
ASSQVGRQGENIQY
>TRBJ2-5|12|NA|TRBV7-2|TRBD1
ASSLNRGLETQY
>TRBJ2-7|12|NA|TRBV19|NA
ASSPALGYYEQY
>TRBJ2-7|10|NA|TRBV6-5|NA
ASRTAKYEQY
>TRBJ2-1|12|NA|TRBV11-2|NA
ASSLFRRDDEQF
>TRBJ2-1|13|NA|TRBV28|TRBD2
ASSLKLAGANEQF
>TRBJ2-6|13|NA|TRBV28|NA
ASSLSLPGANVLT
>TRBJ2-7|11|NA|TRBV23-1|TRBD1
ASRQGVGYEQY
>TRBJ2-7|12|NA|TRBV3-1/TRBV3-2|TRBD2
ASSQYGTSGEQY
>TRBJ2-3|13|NA|TRBV2|TRBD1
ASRRQGINTDTQY
>TRBJ2-3|13|NA|TRBV7-2|TRBD2
ASSLTSGGTDTQY
>TRBJ1-2|12|few|TRBV6-2/TRBV6-3|NA
ASSSTGQPSGYT
>TRBJ2-7|10|NA|TRBV3-1/TRBV3-2|NA
ASSPHSYEQY
>TRBJ2-1|16|NA|TRBV5-5|TRBD2
ASSFGVRSGRVYNEQF
>TRBJ2-1|13|NA|TRBV11-2|TRBD2
ASSSGGSSYNEQF
>TRBJ2-5|10|NA|TRBV3-1/TRBV3-2|NA
ASSQVSETQY
>TRBJ2-1|11|NA|TRBV7-2|TRBD1
ASSSGTGGLIF
>TRBJ2-7|12|once|TRBV5-1|NA
ASSQQDRSYEQY